A single sample gave rise to the 12 T cell receptor beta chains below, sequenced in a study of blood T cell repertoires in COVID-19. Only in-frame clones appear in the TCRdb table, and some are missing; sequencing was by immunoSEQ multiplex PCR. This sample has approximately 230,000 clones, with around 84% found just once. The sequencing input was peripheral blood. These receptors were taken from a man aged 30 to 45 with active or convalescent COVID-19.

The chain combines TRBV19 with TRBJ1-6; D possibly corresponds to TRBD1 (5 bases). The CDR3 has 14 amino acids. Germline lookup yields CDR1 LNHDA and CDR2 SQIVND (reference sequence). Deletions cut 0 bases from V and 8 bases from J, with 8 bases between. CDR3 sequence reads: CASSIDRADSPLHF. In DNA, the CDR3 is TGTGCCAGTAGTATAGACAGGGCGGATTCACCCCTCCACTTT.

This chain joins TRBV27 and TRBJ1-5; no clear D. Germline V gene data show CDR1 as MNHEY and CDR2 as SMNVEV (reference sequence). The germline V and J ends were trimmed by 2 bases and 0 bases, with 8 bases remaining between them. CDR3 length equals 15 residues. The CDR3 is CASSLGQFSNQPQHF. The CDR3 nucleotides are TGTGCCAGCAGTTTAGGGCAGTTTAGCAATCAGCCCCAGCATTTT.

J is TRBJ2-6 and V is TRBV7-7, with 7 bases that match TRBD1. After removal of 6 bases from V and 4 bases from J, the junction contained 6 bases not matched to a gene. CDR1 SSHAT and CDR2 FNYEAQ come from the germline V gene (reference sequence). The CDR3 is 15 residues long. Written as DNA, the CDR3 is TGTGCCAGCAGACCAACAGGGGTCGGGGCCAACGTCCTGACTTTC. Its translation: CASRPTGVGANVLTF. The entire variable domain, with the rest obtained from reference TRBV7-7 and TRBJ2-6, is as follows: GAGVSQSPRYKVTKRGQDVTLRCDPISSHATLYWYQQALGQGPEFLTYFNYEAQPDKSGLPSDRFSAERPEGSISTLTIQRTEQRDSAMYRCASRPTGVGANVLTFGAGSRLTVL.

There are a few counts of this clone. This chain joins TRBV6-1 and TRBJ2-5; 13 bases line up with TRBD2. V shed 3 bases and J 5 bases; nucleotides not matched to a gene: 6. The CDR3 runs to 16 residues. Germline lookup yields CDR1 MNHNS and CDR2 SASEGT. The CDR3 DNA reads as TGTGCCAGCAGTGACCCGACTAGCGGGGGGCGGGAGACCCAGTACTTC. Its translation is CASSDPTSGGRETQYF.

This chain links TRBV7-9 with TRBJ2-2; D gene unclear. The ends were cut back, 3 bases at V and 0 bases at J, with 5 bases in the middle. The CDR3 totals 14 residues. Germline assignment: CDR1 SEHNR and CDR2 FQNEAQ (reference sequence). The CDR3 DNA follows: TGTGCCAGCAGCTTTTACTCGAACACCGGGGAGCTGTTTTTT. Its translation: CASSFYSNTGELFF.

The genes are TRBV11-3 and TRBJ2-2; 13 positions match TRBD2. Per the germline V gene, CDR1 is SGHNT and CDR2 is YENEEA. This CDR3 is 16 amino acids long. V trimming: 5 bases; J trimming: 4 bases; junction bases outside the gene matches: 4. CDR3 in amino acids: CASSGRLAGGTGELFF. Written as DNA, the CDR3 is TGTGCCAGCAGCGGGCGACTAGCGGGAGGCACCGGGGAGCTGTTTTTT.

V gene TRBV28 combines with J gene TRBJ2-7, with D possibly being TRBD1 (6 bases). The length of the CDR3 is 15 residues. Per germline, CDR1 MDHEN and CDR2 SYDVKM. V was cut by 4 bases and J by 2 bases, with 15 bases left in between. The chain's CDR3 is CASSSTGTIPYEQYF. CDR3 nucleotide sequence: TGTGCCAGCAGTTCTACCGGGACAATTCCCTACGAGCAGTACTTC.

The chain recombines TRBV4-1 with TRBJ1-4; D is undetermined. Between the trimmed V and J ends, which lost 3 bases and 1 base, there was a span of 9 bases. CDR3 length: 15 amino acids. Per germline, CDR1 MGHRA and CDR2 YSYEKL. The CDR3 region is CASSQGWRTNEKLFF. CDR3 coding DNA: TGCGCCAGCAGCCAGGGTTGGAGAACTAATGAAAAACTGTTTTTT.

The rearrangement joins TRBV7-9 to TRBJ1-5; D uncertain. The CDR3 loop spans 12 amino acids. Germline CDR1 and CDR2: SEHNR and FQNEAQ (reference sequence). The V and J ends lost 3 bases and 8 bases respectively, with 8 bases between them. The CDR3 DNA sequence: TGTGCCAGCAGCTTTGGCGGGGAGCCCCAGCATTTT. Protein product: CASSFGGEPQHF.

The genes are TRBV3-1 (or the pseudogene TRBV3-2) and TRBJ1-3; D is unclear. Looked up from germline, CDR1 is LGHDT and CDR2 is YNNKEL (reference sequence). The V and J ends lost 4 bases and 1 base respectively, with 11 bases between them. The CDR3 loop spans 15 amino acids. The CDR3 is CASSPRLVSGNTIYF. CDR3 DNA: TGTGCCAGCAGCCCCCGGTTGGTTTCTGGAAACACCATATATTTT.

This clone has just one count. The J gene is TRBJ1-2, the V gene TRBV24-1, with D unclear. CDR1 is KGHDR, CDR2 SFDVKD, per germline. Between the trimmed V and J ends, which lost 4 bases and 7 bases, there was a span of 6 bases. This CDR3 is 11 amino acids long. As DNA, the CDR3 is TGTGCCACCAGTGACTTTGTTGGCTACACCTTC. Translated, it gives CATSDFVGYTF.

This clone appeared a few times. Distinct nucleotide sequences in the sample also encode this CDR3. The rearrangement uses TRBV6-1 and TRBJ2-5; 12 nucleotides line up with TRBD2. The trim removed 2 bases at V and 4 bases at J, leaving 2 bases unmatched. Germline V lookup: CDR1 MNHNS, CDR2 SASEGT. This CDR3 has 15 amino acids. The CDR3 sequence: CASSELAGGPETQYF. Here the CDR3 DNA reads TGTGCCAGCAGTGAACTAGCGGGGGGGCCAGAGACCCAGTACTTC.